This T cell receptor beta chain was recorded in a study of cytomegalovirus exposure and HLA in healthy donors. V was trimmed by 3 bases and J by 8 bases, leaving 13 bases between them. Germline V gene sequence: CDR1 WNHNN, CDR2 SYGVQD (reference sequence). The CDR3 consists of 13 residues. Donors had nominal health at sampling but likely had unrecorded immune exposures. PCR used 60 Vbeta primers and 13 Jbeta primers. The table came from immunoSEQ multiplex PCR; TCRdb's copy has only in-frame clones and leaves some out. The data show approximately 150,000 clones, about three quarters seen once. The receptor's source is a middle-aged woman in good health and CMV-seropositive. Sequences were obtained from PBMCs. This chain links TRBV10-1 with TRBJ1-2, with a possible D match to TRBD1 (6 bases). The CDR3 sequence: CASSENRVYGYTF. In DNA, the CDR3 is TGCGCCAGCAGTGAAAACAGGGTCTACGGCTACACCTTC.